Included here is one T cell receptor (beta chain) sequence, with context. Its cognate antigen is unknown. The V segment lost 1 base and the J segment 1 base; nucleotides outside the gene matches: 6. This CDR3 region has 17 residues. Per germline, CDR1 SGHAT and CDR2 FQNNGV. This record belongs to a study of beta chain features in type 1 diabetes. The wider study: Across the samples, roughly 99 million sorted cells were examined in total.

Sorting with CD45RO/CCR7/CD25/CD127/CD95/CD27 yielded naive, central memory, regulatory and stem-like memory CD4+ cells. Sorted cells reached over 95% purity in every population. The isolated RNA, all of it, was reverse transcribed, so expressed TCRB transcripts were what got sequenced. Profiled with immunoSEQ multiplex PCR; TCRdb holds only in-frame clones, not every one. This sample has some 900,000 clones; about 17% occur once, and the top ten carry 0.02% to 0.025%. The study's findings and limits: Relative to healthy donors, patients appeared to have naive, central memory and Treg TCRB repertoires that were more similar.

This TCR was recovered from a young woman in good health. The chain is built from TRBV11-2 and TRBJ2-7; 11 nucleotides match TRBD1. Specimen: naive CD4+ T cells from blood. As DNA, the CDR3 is TGTGCCAGCAGCTTAGGGTCCCGGGACAGGGGGTCCTACGAGCAGTACTTC. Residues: CASSLGSRDRGSYEQYF.